These T cell receptor beta chains were read from a single sample in a study of blood T cell repertoires in COVID-19. TCRdb's copy holds only in-frame clones and misses some; the assay was immunoSEQ multiplex PCR. The sample carries about 400,000 clones, just over 85% recorded once. Sequenced sample: peripheral blood. Every receptor here comes from a woman between 25 and 40 years old with active or convalescent COVID-19. The CDR3 runs from the conserved cysteine through the conserved F or W. D genes are given only for firm matches. Expanded clones are given a class, and other clones once, few, many or no size at all.

clone_size d_call j_call v_call cdr3_nt cdr3_aa
NA TRBD1 TRBJ2-1 TRBV25-1 TGTGCCAGCTGTAGGGGGCATGAGCAGTTCTTC CASCRGHEQFF
NA NA TRBJ1-4 TRBV6-5 TGTGCCAGCAGTTACTCGACAGTCAGTAATGAAAAACTGTTTTTT CASSYSTVSNEKLFF
few NA TRBJ1-5 TRBV5-6 TGTGCCAGCAGCTTGTATAGCAATCAGCCCCAGCATTTT CASSLYSNQPQHF
once TRBD2 TRBJ2-3 TRBV5-6 TGTGCCAGCAGCTTGTTGACTAGCGAGAACACAGATACGCAGTATTTT CASSLLTSENTDTQYF
few NA TRBJ1-1 TRBV12-3/TRBV12-4 TGTGCCAGCAGGGTGACGGCGGGGAAAGCTTTCTTT CASRVTAGKAFF
NA NA TRBJ1-1 TRBV19 TGTGCCAGTATTCGGGGAGGAACTGAAGCTTTCTTT CASIRGGTEAFF
once NA TRBJ2-5 TRBV15 TGTGCCACCAGCAGAGGACAAACCGGCGGCAGGGTACAAGAGACCCAGTACTTC CATSRGQTGGRVQETQYF
NA TRBD2 TRBJ2-5 TRBV28 TGTGCCAGCAGTTTTGGCGGGGGTACAATAAAGACCCAGTACTTC CASSFGGGTIKTQYF
NA NA TRBJ1-3 TRBV3-1/TRBV3-2 TGTGCCAGCAGCCCTCCCCAGGAAGCCTCTGGAAACACCATATATTTT CASSPPQEASGNTIYF
NA NA TRBJ1-2 TRBV28 TGTGCCAGCAGTACGAATGGCAGGGACTACACCTTC CASSTNGRDYTF
NA TRBD1 TRBJ1-5 TRBV12-3/TRBV12-4 TGTGCCAGCACGAAACAGGGGACTCAGCCCCAGCATTTT CASTKQGTQPQHF
NA NA TRBJ2-1 TRBV21-1 TGTGCCAGCAGAACCCTAGCGGAATACAATGAGCAGTTCTTC CASRTLAEYNEQFF
few NA TRBJ2-1 TRBV5-5 TGTGCCAGCAGCTTGCAACAGGCCGACAATGAGCAGTTCTTC CASSLQQADNEQFF
once NA TRBJ1-2 TRBV19 TGTGCCAGTAGTAGCAGTGTAGGGACTTTGAGTTATGGCTACACCTTC CASSSSVGTLSYGYTF
NA TRBD1 TRBJ1-1 TRBV12-3/TRBV12-4 TGTGCCAGTCCGGACAGGGGGCATACTGAAGCTTTCTTT CASPDRGHTEAFF
NA TRBD1 TRBJ2-2 TRBV7-2 TGTGCCAGCAGCCTCTGGACAGGGAACACCGGGGAGCTGTTTTTT CASSLWTGNTGELFF
NA NA TRBJ1-5 TRBV30 TGTGCCTGGAGTGTAGCCGGGACTACGGAGTTT CAWSVAGTTEF
NA NA TRBJ1-6 TRBV2 TGTGCCAGCACCCCCAACGGGGGGGACAATTCACCCCTCCACTTT CASTPNGGDNSPLHF
NA NA TRBJ1-5 TRBV5-5 TGTGCCAGCAGCTTGTTGGGGGCGGGTCAGCCCCAGCATTTT CASSLLGAGQPQHF
NA TRBD1 TRBJ1-1 TRBV19 TGTGCCAGTAGTACGACAGGGGTGAACACTGAAGCTTTCTTT CASSTTGVNTEAFF
NA NA TRBJ1-3 TRBV2 TGTGCCAGCAGTGAAGGCCTCCCAGGGGCCCAAAACACCATATATTTT CASSEGLPGAQNTIYF
NA TRBD1 TRBJ1-3 TRBV19 TGTGCCAGTAGTACCGGGACAGGGGTCGGAAACACCATATATTTT CASSTGTGVGNTIYF
NA NA TRBJ1-5 TRBV28 TGTGCCAGCAGCCCCGGTGGGGCACCGCTTAGCAATCAGCCCCAGCATTTT CASSPGGAPLSNQPQHF
once TRBD1 TRBJ2-2 TRBV19 TGTGCCAGTAAAGACGGGACAGCTATCACCGGGGAGCTGTTTTTT CASKDGTAITGELFF
NA NA TRBJ2-3 TRBV15 TGTGCCACCAGGGGGACTAGCACAGATACGCAGTATTTT CATRGTSTDTQYF
NA TRBD2 TRBJ2-2 TRBV4-1 TGCGCCAGCAGCCCCCCATCGGGGGGGCTTGGCGGGGAGCTGTTTTTT CASSPPSGGLGGELFF
NA NA TRBJ2-3 TRBV21-1 TGTGCCAGCAGCAGACTAGCGGGGGATAGCACAGATACGCAGTATTTT CASSRLAGDSTDTQYF
NA NA TRBJ1-1 TRBV6-5 TGTGCCAGCAGTTACTCGGGGGCCGGGACTGAAGCTTTCTTT CASSYSGAGTEAFF
few TRBD2 TRBJ2-2 TRBV3-1/TRBV3-2 TGTGCCAGCAGCCAAGGACTAGCGGGAGGCCCCGTAGCCGGGGAGCTGTTTTTT CASSQGLAGGPVAGELFF
NA TRBD2 TRBJ2-7 TRBV27 TGTGCCAGCAGTTTAGGGGGGGACCCCTACGAGCAGTACTTC CASSLGGDPYEQYF
NA TRBD2 TRBJ2-7 TRBV30 TGTGCCTGGAGTGTTCATGACGGCGGGAGGGCCTGGGAGCAGTACTTC CAWSVHDGGRAWEQYF